This T cell receptor (beta chain) derives from a study of cytomegalovirus exposure and HLA in healthy donors. V was cut by 1 base and J by 0 bases, with 10 bases left in between. This CDR3 region has 16 residues. In germline, CDR1 is MNHNS, CDR2 SASEGT. Both 60 Vbeta primers and 13 Jbeta primers went into the PCR. Measured with immunoSEQ multiplex PCR; TCRdb has only the in-frame clones, and not every one. Of 150,000 to 200,000 clones in the sample, 70% to 80% were seen once. The receptor was derived from a woman aged 30 to 39 in good health and CMV-seropositive. J is TRBJ2-1 and V is TRBV6-1; tentative D call: TRBD2 (6 bases). The sequenced sample was PBMCs. CDR3 amino acids: CASSEVGGNSYNEQFF. The DNA for the CDR3 is TGTGCCAGCAGTGAAGTTGGCGGGAACTCCTACAATGAGCAGTTCTTC.